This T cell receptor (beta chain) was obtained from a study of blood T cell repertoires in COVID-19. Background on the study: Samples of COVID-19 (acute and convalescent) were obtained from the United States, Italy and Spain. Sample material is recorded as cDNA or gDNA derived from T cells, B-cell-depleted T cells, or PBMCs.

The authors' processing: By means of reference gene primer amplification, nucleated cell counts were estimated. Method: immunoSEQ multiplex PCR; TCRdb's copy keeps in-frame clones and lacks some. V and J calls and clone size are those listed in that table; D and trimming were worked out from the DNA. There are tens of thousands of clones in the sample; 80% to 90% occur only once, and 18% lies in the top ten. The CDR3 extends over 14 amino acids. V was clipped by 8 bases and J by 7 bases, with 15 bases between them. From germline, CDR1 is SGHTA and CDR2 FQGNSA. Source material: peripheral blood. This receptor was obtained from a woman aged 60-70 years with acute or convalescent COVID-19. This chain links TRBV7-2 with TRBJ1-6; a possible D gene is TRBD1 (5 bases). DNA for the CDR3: TGTGCCAGCTCCTCTCAGGCAGGGAATTCACCCCTCCACTTT. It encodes CASSSQAGNSPLHF.